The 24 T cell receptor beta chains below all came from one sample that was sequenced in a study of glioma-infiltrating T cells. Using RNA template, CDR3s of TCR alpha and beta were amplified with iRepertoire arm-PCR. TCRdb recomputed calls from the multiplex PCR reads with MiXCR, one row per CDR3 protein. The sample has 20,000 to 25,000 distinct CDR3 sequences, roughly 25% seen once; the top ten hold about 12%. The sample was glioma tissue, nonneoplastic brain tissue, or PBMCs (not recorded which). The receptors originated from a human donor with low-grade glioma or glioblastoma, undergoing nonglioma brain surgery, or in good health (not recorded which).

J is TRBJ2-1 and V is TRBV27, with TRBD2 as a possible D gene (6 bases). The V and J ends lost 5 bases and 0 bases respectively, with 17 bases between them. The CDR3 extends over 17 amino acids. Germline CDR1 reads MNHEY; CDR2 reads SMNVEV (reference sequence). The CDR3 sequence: CASSPPGLLSSYNEQFF. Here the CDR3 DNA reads TGTGCCAGCAGTCCACCAGGACTACTGAGCTCCTACAATGAGCAGTTCTTC.

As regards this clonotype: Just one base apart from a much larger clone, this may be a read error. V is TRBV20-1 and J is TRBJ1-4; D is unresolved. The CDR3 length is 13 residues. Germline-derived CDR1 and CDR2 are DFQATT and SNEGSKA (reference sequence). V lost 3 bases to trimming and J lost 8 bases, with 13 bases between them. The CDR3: CSARVAGGEKLFF. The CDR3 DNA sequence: TGCAGTGCTAGGGTGGCAGGAGGAGAAAAACTGTTTTTT.

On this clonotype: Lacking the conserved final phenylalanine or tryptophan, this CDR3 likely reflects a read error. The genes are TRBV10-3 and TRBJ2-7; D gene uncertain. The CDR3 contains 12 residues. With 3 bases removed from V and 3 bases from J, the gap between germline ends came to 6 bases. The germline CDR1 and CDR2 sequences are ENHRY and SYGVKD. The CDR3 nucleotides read TGTGCCATCAGTGACAGTGGCTACGAGCAGTACTTA. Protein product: CAISDSGYEQYL.

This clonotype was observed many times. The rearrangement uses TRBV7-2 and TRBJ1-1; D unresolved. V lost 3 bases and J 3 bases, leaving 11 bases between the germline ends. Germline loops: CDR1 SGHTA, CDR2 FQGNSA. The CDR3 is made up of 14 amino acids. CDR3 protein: CASSFSGRDTEAFF. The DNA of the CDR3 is TGTGCCAGCAGCTTTTCGGGGAGGGACACTGAAGCTTTCTTT. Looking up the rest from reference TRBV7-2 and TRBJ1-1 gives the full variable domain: GAGVSQSPSNKVTEKGKDVELRCDPISGHTALYWYRQSLGQGLEFLIYFQGNSAPDKSGLPSDRFSAERTGGSVSTLTIQRTQQEDSAVYLCASSFSGRDTEAFFGQGTRLTVV.

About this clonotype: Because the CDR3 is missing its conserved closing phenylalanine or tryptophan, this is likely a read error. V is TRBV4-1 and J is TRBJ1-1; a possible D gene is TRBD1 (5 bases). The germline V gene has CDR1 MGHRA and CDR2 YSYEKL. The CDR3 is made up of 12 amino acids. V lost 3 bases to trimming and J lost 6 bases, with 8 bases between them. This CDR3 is CASSQEGPEAFS. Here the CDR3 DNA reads TGCGCCAGCAGCCAGGAGGGGCCTGAAGCTTTCTCT.

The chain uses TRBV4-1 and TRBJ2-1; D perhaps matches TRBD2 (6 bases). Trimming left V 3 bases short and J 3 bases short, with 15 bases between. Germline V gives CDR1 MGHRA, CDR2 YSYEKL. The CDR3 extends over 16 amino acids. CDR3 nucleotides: TGCGCCAGCAGCCACCGTTCCCCCGGGGGCTACAATGAGCAGTTCTTC. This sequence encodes CASSHRSPGGYNEQFF.

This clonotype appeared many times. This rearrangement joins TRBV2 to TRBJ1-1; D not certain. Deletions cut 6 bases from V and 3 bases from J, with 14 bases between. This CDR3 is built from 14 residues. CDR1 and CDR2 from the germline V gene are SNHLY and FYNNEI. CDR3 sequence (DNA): TGTGCCAGCAGGACCTTGGGTTCCGACACTGAAGCTTTCTTT. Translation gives CASRTLGSDTEAFF.

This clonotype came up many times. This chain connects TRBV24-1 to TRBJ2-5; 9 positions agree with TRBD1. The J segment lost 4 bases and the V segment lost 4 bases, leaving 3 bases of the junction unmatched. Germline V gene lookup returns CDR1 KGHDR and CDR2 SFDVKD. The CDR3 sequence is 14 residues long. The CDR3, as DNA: TGTGCCACCAGTGACTGGACAGGGGTAGAGACCCAGTACTTC. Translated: CATSDWTGVETQYF.

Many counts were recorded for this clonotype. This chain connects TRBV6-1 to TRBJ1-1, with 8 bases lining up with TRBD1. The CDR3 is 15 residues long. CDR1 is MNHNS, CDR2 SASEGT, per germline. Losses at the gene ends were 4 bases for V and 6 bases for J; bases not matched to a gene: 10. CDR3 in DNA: TGTGCCAGCAGTGGCCAGGGGGCGCAGGGTTCTGAAGCTTTCTTT. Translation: CASSGQGAQGSEAFF.

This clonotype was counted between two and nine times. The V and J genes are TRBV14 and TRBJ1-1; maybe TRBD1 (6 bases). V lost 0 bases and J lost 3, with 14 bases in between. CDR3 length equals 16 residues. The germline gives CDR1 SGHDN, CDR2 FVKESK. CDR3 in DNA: TGTGCCAGCAGCCAAGATCTCGGGGAGGGGGACACTGAAGCTTTCTTT. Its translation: CASSQDLGEGDTEAFF.

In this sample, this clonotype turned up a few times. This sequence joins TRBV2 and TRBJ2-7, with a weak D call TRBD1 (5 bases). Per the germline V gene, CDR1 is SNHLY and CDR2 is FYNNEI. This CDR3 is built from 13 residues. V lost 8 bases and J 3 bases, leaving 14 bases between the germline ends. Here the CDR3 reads CASAFDRNYEQYF. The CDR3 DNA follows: TGTGCCAGCGCCTTCGACAGAAACTACGAGCAGTACTTC.

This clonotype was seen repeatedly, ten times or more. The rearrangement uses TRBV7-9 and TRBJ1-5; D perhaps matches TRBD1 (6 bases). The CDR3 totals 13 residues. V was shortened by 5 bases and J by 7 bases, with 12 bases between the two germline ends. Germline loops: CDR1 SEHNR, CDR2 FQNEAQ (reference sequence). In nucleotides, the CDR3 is TGTGCCAGCAGCCCAGAGGGGGTCCAGCCCCAGCATTTT. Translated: CASSPEGVQPQHF.

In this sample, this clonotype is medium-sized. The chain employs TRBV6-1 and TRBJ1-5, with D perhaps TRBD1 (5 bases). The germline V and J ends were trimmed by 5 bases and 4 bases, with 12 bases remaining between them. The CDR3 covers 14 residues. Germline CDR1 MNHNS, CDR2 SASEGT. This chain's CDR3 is CASSSDGGNQPQHF. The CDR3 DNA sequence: TGTGCCAGCAGTTCCGATGGGGGAAATCAGCCCCAGCATTTT.

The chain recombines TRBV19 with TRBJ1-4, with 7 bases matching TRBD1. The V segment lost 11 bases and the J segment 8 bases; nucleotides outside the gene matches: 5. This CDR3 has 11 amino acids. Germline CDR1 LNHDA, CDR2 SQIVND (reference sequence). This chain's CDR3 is CAGTVVEKLFF. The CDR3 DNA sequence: TGTGCCGGGACAGTTGTCGAAAAACTGTTTTTT.

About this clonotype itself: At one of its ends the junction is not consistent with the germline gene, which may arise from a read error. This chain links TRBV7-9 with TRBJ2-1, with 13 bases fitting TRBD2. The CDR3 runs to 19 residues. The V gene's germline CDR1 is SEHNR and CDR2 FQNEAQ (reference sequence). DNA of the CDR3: TGTGCCATCAGCCTCCTCACTAGCGGGGGGGCCACGCTAGACAATGAGCAGTTCTTC. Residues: CAISLLTSGGATLDNEQFF.

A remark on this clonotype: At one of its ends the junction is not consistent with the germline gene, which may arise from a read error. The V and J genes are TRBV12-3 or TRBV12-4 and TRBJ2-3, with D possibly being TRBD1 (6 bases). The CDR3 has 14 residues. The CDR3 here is CASRGARAADTRYF. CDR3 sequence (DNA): TGTGCCAGCAGGGGGGCGCGGGCAGCAGATACGCGGTATTTT.

This CDR3 reads CASSSTILNEKLFF. The CDR3 nucleotides are TGTGCCAGCAGCTCGACTATCTTAAATGAAAAACTGTTTTTT. The chain carries TRBV7-9 and TRBJ1-4; no clear D gene. V was pared by 4 bases and J by 5 bases, with 11 bases between. The CDR3 sequence is 14 residues long. Looked up from germline, CDR1 is SEHNR and CDR2 is FQNEAQ (reference sequence).

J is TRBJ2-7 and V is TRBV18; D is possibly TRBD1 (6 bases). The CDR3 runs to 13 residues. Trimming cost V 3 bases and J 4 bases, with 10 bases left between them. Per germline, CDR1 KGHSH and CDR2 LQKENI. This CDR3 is CASSPTGLYEQYF. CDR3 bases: TGTGCCAGCTCACCCACAGGGCTGTACGAGCAGTACTTC.

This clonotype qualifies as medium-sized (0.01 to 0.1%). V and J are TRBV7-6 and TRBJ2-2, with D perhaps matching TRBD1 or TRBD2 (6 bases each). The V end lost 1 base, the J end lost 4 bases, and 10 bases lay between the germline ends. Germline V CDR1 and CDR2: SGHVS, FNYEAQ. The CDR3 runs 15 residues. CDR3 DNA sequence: TGTGCCAGCAGCTTAGTAGGGGGGAGCACCGGGGAGCTGTTTTTT. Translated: CASSLVGGSTGELFF.

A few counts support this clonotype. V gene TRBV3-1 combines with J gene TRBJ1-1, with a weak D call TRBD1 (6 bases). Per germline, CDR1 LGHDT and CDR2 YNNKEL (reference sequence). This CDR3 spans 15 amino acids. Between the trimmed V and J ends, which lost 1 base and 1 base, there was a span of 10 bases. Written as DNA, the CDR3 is TGTGCCAGCAGCCAAGGGGTACAGGGGAACACTGAAGCTTTCTTT. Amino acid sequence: CASSQGVQGNTEAFF.

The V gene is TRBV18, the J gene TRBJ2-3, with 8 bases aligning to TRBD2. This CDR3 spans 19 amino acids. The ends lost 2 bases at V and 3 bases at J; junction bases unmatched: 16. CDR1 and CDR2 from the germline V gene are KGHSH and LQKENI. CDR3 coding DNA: TGTGCCAGCTCACCAAGGATAACCGGGGGGGCCGGAGTGACAGATACGCAGTATTTT. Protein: CASSPRITGGAGVTDTQYF.

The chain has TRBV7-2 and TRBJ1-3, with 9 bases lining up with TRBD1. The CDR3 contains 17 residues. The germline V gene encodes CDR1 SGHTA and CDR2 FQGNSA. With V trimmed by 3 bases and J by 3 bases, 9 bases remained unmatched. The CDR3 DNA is TGTGCCAGCAGCTTGTCCCCCGGGACAGGGCTTGGAAACACCATATATTTT. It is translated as CASSLSPGTGLGNTIYF.

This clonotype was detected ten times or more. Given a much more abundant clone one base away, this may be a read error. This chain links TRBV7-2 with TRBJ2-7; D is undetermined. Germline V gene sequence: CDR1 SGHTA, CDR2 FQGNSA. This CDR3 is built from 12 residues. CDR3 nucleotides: TGTGCCCGCAGCCCATATCTGGGGGAGCAGTACTTC. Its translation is CARSPYLGEQYF.

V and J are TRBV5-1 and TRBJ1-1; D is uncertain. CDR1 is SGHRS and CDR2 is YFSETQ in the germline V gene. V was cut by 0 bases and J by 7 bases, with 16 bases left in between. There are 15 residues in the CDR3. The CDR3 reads CASSLEGLNSGEAFF. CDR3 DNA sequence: TGCGCCAGCAGCTTGGAAGGGCTTAATTCAGGTGAAGCTTTCTTT.